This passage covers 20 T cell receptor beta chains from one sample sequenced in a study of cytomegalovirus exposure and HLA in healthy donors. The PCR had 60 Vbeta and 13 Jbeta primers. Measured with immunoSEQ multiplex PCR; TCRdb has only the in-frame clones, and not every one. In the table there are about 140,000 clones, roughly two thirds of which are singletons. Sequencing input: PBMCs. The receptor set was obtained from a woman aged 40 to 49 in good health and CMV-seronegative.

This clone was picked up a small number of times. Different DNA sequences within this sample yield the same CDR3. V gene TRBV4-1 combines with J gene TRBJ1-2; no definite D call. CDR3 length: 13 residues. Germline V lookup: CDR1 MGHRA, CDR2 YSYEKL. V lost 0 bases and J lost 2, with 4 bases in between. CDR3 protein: CASSQDRNYGYTF. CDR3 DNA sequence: TGCGCCAGCAGCCAAGACAGAAACTATGGCTACACCTTC.

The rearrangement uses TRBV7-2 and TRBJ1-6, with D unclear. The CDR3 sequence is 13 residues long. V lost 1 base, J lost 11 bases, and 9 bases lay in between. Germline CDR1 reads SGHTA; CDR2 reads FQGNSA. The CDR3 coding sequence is TGTGCCAGCAGCTTAGAAGCGGAGGCACCCCTCCACTTT. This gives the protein CASSLEAEAPLHF.

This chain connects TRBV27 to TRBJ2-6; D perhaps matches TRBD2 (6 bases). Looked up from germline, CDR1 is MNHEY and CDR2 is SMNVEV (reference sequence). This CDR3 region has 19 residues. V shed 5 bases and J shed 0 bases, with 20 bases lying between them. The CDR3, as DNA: TGTGCCAGCAGTACCCCTAGACTAGACAAGTCCTCTGGGGCCAACGTCCTGACTTTC. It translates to CASSTPRLDKSSGANVLTF.

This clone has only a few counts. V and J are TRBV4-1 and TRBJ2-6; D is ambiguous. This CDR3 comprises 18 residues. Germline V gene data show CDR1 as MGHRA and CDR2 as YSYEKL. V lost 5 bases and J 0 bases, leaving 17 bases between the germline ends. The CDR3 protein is CASSAPVRKNSGANVLTF. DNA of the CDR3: TGCGCCAGCAGCGCCCCGGTACGCAAGAACTCTGGGGCCAACGTCCTGACTTTC.

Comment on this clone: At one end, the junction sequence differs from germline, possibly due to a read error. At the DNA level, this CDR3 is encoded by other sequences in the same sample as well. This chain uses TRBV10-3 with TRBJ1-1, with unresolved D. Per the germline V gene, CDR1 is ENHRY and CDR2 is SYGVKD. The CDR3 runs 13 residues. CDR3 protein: CAISEMRNTEAFF. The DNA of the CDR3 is TGTGCCATCAGTGAGATGAGGAACACTGAGGCTTTCTTT.

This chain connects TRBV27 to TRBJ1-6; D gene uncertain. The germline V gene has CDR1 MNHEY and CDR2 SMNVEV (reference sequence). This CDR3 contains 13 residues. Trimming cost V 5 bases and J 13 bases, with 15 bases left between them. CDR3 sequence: CASSPPPSGPLHF. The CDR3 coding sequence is TGTGCCAGCAGTCCACCTCCTTCGGGGCCCCTCCACTTT.

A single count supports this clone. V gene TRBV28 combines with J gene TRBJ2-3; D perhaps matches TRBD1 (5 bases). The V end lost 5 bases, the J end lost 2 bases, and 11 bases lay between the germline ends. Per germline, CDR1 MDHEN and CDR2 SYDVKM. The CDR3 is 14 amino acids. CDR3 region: CASSAGKPTDTQYF. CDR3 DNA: TGTGCCAGCAGTGCAGGGAAACCCACAGATACGCAGTATTTT.

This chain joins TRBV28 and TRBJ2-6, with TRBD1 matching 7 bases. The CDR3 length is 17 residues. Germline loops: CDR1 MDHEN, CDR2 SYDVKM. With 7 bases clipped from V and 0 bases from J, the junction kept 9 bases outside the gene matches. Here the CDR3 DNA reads TGTGCCAGCATAGGACAGGTTGACCTCTCTGGGGCCAACGTCCTGACTTTC. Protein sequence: CASIGQVDLSGANVLTF.

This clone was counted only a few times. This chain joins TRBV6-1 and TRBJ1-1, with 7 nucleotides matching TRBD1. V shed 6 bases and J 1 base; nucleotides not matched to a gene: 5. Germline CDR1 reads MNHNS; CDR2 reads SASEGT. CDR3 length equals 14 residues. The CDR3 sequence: CASRGGQRNTEAFF. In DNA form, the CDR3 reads TGTGCCAGCAGGGGGGGACAGCGGAACACTGAAGCTTTCTTT.

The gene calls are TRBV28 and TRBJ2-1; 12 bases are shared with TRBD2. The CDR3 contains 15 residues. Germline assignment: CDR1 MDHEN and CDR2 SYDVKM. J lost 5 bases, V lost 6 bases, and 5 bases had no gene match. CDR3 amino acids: CASRALAGGDNEQFF. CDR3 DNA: TGTGCCAGCAGGGCTCTAGCGGGGGGGGACAATGAGCAGTTCTTC.

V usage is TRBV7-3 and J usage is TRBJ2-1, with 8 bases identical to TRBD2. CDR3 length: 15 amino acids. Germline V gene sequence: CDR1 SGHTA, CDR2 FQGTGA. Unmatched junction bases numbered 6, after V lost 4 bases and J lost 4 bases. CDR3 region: CASSSGGGGYNEQFF. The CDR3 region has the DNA TGTGCCAGCAGCTCCGGGGGGGGCGGGTACAATGAGCAGTTCTTC.

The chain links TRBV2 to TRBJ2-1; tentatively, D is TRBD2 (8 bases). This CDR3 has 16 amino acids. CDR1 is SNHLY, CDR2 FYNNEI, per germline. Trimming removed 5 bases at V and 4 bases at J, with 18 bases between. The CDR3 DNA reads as TGTGCCAGCAGTCCCGGGGGGGACAGAATGTACAATGAGCAGTTCTTC. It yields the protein CASSPGGDRMYNEQFF.

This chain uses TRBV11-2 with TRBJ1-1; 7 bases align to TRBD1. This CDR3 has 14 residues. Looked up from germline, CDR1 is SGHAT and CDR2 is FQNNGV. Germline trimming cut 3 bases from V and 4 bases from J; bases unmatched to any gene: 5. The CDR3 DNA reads TGTGCCAGCAGCTTCGGCAGGGGGTTCACTGAAGCTTTCTTT. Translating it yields CASSFGRGFTEAFF.

The CDR3 coding sequence is TGCAGCGTTATCGAGGTAGAAGCTTTCTTT. As protein: CSVIEVEAFF. The genes are TRBV29-1 and TRBJ1-1; the D is unclear. The CDR3 has 10 residues. Germline V gene lookup returns CDR1 SQVTM and CDR2 ANQGSEA. Deletions cut 5 bases from V and 8 bases from J, with 9 bases between.

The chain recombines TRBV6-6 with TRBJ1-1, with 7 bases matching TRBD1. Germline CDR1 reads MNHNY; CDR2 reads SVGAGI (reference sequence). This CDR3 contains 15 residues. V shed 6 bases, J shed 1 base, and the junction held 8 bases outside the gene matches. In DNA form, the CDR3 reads TGTGCCAGCAGCCGGTACTGGGACAGGAACACTGAAGCTTTCTTT. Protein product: CASSRYWDRNTEAFF.

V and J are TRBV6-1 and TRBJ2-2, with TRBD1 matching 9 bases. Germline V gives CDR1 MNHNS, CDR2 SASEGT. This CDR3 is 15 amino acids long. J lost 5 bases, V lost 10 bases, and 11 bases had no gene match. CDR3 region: CAIRLQGARTGELFF. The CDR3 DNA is TGTGCCATTCGCCTACAGGGGGCCCGAACCGGGGAGCTGTTTTTT.

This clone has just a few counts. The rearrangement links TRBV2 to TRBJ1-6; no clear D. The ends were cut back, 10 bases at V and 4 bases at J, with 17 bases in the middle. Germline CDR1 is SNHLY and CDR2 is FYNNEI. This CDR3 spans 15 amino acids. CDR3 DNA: TGTGCCACCTGTGGAGTTACGGAATATAATTCACCCCTCCACTTT. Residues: CATCGVTEYNSPLHF.

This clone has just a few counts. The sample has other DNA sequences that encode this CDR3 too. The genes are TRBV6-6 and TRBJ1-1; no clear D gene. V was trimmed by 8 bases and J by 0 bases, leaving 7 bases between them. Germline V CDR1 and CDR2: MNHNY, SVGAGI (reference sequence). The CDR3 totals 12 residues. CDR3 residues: CASGRLNTEAFF. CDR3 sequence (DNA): TGTGCCAGCGGTAGATTGAACACTGAAGCTTTCTTT.

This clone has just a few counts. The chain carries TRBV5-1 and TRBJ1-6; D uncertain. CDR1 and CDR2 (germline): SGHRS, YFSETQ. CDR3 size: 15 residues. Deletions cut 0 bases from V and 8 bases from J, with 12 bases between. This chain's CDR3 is CASSLGGRKDSPLHF. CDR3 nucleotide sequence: TGCGCCAGCAGCTTGGGAGGGCGCAAGGATTCACCCCTCCACTTT.

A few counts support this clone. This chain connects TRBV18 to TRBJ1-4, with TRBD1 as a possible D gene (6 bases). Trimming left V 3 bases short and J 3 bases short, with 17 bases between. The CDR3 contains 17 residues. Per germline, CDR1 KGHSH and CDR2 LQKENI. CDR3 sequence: CASSPTDYRASNEKLFF. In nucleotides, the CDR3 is TGTGCCAGCTCACCGACCGATTACAGGGCTTCTAATGAAAAACTGTTTTTT.